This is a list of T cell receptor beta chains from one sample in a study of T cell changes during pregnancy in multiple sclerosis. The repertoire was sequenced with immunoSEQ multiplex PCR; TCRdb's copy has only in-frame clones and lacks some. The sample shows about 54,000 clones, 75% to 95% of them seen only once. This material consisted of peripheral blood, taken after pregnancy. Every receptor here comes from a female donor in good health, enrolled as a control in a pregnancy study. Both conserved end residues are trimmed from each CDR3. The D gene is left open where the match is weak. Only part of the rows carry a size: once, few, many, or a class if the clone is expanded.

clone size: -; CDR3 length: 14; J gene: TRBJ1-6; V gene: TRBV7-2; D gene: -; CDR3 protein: ASRSLRVSYNSPLH
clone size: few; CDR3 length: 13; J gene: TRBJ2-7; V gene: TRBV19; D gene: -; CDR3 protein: ASSRGGTAAYEQY
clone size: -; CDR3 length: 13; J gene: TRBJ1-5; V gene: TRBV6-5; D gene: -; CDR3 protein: ASSQRQASNQPQH
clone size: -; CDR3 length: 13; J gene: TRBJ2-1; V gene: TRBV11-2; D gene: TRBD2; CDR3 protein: ASSVSGAAYNEQF
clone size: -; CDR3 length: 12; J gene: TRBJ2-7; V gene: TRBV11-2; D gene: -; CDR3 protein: ASSLIGEAYEQY
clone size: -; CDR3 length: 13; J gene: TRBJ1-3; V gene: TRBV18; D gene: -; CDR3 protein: ASSPYRSSGNTIY
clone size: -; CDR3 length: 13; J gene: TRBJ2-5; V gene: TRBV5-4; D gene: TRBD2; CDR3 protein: ASSPGGTSQETQY
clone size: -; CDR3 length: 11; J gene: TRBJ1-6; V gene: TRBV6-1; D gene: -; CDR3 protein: ASKLNLHSPLH
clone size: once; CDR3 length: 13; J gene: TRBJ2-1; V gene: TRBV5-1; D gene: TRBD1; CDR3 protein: ASGKTGNNPNEQF
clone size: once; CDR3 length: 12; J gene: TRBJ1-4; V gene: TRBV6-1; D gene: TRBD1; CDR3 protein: ASSIRDSNEKLF
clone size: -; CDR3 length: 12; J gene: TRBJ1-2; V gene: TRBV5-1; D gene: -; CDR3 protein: ASSLRGGSDGYT
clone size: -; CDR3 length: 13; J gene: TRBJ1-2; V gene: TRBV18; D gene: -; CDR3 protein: ASSPVPSASYGYT
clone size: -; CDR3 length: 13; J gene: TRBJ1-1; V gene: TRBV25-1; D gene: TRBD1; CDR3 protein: ASSDRRGPLAEAF
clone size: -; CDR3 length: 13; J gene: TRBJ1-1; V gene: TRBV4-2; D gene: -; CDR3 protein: ASSQDFWEDTEAF
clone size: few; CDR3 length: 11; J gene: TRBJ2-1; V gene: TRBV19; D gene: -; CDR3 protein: ASSLGGGNEQF
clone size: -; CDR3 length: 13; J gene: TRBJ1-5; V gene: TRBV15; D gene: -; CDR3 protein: ATSRGWTRAQPQH
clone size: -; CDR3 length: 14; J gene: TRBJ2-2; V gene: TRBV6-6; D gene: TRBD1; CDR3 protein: ASSHPGGVNTGELF
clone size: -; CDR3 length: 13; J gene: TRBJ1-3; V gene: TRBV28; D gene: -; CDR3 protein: ASSSRKGAGNTIY
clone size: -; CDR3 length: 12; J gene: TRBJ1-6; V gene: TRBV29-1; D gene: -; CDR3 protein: SVGTGQRDSPLH
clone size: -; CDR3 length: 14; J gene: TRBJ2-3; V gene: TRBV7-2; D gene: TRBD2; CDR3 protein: ASSTRPTSFTDTQY
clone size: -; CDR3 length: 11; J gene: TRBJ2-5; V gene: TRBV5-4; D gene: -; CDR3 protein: ASSLLSEETQY
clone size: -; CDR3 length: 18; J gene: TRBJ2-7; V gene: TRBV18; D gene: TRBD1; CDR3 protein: ASSPTGTGSFAAFLYEQY
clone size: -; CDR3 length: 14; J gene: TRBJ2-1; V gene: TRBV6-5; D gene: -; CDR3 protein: ASSYRGSPSYNEQF
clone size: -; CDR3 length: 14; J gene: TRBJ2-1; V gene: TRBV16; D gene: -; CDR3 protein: ASSQGPGGSYNEQF
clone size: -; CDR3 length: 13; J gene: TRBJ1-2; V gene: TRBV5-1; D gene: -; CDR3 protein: ASSLGRATNYGYT
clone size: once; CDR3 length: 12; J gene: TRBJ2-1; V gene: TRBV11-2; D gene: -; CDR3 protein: ASSWSGEHNEQF
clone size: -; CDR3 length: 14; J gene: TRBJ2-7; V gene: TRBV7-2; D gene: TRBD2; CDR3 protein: ASNRRHGGVTYEQY
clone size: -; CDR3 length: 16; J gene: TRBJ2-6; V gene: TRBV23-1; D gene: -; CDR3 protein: ASSQSEGRTSGANVLT
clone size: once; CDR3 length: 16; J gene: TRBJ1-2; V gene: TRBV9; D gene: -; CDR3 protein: ASSFSWGSGVANYGYT
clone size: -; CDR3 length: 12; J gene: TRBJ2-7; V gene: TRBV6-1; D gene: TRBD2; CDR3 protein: ASRKSGTTYEQY
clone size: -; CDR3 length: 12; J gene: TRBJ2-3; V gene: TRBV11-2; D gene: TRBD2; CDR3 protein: ASSPSGNPDTQY
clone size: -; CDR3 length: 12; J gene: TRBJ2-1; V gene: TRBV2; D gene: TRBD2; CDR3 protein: ASTKGLASNEQF
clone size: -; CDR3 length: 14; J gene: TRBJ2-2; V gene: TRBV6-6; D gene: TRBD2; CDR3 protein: ASSLGLAGNTGELF
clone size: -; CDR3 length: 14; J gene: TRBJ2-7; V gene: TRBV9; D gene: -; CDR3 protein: ASSQTSASSSYEQY
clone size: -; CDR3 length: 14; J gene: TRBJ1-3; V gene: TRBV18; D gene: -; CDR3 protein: ASSPSRALSGNTIY
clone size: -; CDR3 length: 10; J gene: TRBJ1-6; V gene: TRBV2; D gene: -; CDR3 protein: ASKGGNSPLH
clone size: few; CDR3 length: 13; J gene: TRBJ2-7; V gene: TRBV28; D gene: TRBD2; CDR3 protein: ASIDPSGTSYEQY
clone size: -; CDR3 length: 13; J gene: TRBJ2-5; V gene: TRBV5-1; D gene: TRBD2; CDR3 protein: ASSLQLAGTETQY
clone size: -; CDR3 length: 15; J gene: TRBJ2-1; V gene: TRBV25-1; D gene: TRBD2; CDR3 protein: ASSDPASGSRYREQF
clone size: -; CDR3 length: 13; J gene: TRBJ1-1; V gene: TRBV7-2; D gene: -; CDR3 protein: ASSLEAGENTEAF
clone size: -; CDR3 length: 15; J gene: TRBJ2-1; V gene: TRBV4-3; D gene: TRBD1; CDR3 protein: ASSRRLPGQGYNEQF
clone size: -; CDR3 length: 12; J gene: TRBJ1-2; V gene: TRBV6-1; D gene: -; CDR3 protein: ASSEALRVYGYT
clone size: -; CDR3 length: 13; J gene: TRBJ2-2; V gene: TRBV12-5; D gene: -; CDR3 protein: ASGYPPRDTGELF
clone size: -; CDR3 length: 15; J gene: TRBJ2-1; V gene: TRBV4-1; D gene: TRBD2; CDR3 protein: ASSQERETSGYNEQF
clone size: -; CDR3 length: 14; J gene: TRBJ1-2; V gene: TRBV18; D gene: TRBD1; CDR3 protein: ASSPRQGANLGGYT
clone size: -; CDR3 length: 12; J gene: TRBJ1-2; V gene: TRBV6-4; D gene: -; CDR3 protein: ASSASQGLYGYT
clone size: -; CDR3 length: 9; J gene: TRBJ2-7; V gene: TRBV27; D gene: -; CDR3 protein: ASRERHEQY
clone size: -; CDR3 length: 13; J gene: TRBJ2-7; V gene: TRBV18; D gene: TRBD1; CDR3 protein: ASSYGQGGPYEQY
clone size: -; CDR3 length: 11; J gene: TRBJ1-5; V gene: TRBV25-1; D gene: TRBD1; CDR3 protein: ASGTVSNQPQH
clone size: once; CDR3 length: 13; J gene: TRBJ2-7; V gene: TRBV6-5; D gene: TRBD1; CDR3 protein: ASSRPGQGSDEQY
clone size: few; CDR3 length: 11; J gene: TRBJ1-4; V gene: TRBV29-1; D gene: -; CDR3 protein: SVQTDLDEKLF